These 11 T cell receptor beta chains share one sample of origin, sequenced in a study of cytomegalovirus exposure and HLA in healthy donors. PCR used 60 Vbeta primers and 13 Jbeta primers. Assay: immunoSEQ multiplex PCR; the TCRdb copy retains only in-frame clones and omits some. The table has hundreds of thousands of clones, about 80% seen once. Sample: PBMCs. The receptors originated from a woman aged 40-49 years in good health and CMV-seronegative.

V usage is TRBV7-2 and J usage is TRBJ2-7, with 10 bases fitting TRBD1. There are 13 residues in the CDR3. Trimming removed 2 bases from V and 8 bases from J; junction bases left unmatched: 3. CDR1 and CDR2 (germline): SGHTA, FQGNSA. The CDR3 bases are TGTGCCAGCAGCTTAAGACAGGGGGCGAAGCAGTACTTC. Its translation: CASSLRQGAKQYF.

This chain joins TRBV11-2 and TRBJ2-3; 10 positions match TRBD2. Germline lookup yields CDR1 SGHAT and CDR2 FQNNGV. The CDR3 covers 17 residues. Trimming at V came to 0 bases and at J to 2 bases, leaving 5 bases not matched to a gene. CDR3 nucleotides: TGTGCCAGCAGCTTAGATTGGCTAGCGGGGGACACAGATACGCAGTATTTT. As protein: CASSLDWLAGDTDTQYF. The whole variable domain, remainder taken from reference TRBV11-2 and TRBJ2-3, is EAGVAQSPRYKIIEKRQSVAFWCNPISGHATLYWYQQILGQGPKLLIQFQNNGVVDDSQLPKDRFSAERLKGVDSTLKIQPAKLEDSAVYLCASSLDWLAGDTDTQYFGPGTRLTVL.

The chain recombines TRBV5-1 with TRBJ1-2, with 10 bases matching TRBD1. Germline lookup yields CDR1 SGHRS and CDR2 YFSETQ. The CDR3 extends over 15 amino acids. The trim removed 4 bases at V and 1 base at J, leaving 4 bases unmatched. The DNA for the CDR3 is TGCGCCAGCAGCGACGGACAGGGGGATAACTATGGCTACACCTTC. It specifies CASSDGQGDNYGYTF.

This clone came up once. V usage is TRBV11-3 and J usage is TRBJ2-7; TRBD2 is a possible D gene (5 bases). The CDR3 is made up of 13 amino acids. The germline V gene encodes CDR1 SGHNT and CDR2 YENEEA. Trimming removed 2 bases from V and 6 bases from J, with 11 bases in between. CDR3 bases: TGTGCCAGCAGCTTAAATGAAGGGAGCGAGCAGTACTTC. Encoded protein: CASSLNEGSEQYF.

The chain links TRBV4-1 to TRBJ2-7; D perhaps matches TRBD1 (5 bases). V was clipped by 4 bases and J by 3 bases, with 13 bases between them. The CDR3 extends over 14 amino acids. Germline values: CDR1 MGHRA, CDR2 YSYEKL. Here the CDR3 reads CASSPDTTYYEQYF. The CDR3 DNA is TGCGCCAGCAGCCCGGACACTACTTACTACGAGCAGTACTTC.

The chain has TRBV19 and TRBJ1-2; no reliable D call. There are 12 residues in the CDR3. Trimming removed 6 bases at V and 1 base at J, with 6 bases between. The germline CDR1 and CDR2 sequences are LNHDA and SQIVND (reference sequence). Here the CDR3 DNA reads TGTGCCAGTAGCTATAGTAACTATGGCTACACCTTC. Translated: CASSYSNYGYTF.

The table lists this clone with a few counts. The J gene is TRBJ1-5, the V gene TRBV2, with a weak D call TRBD1 (5 bases). Germline V CDR1 and CDR2: SNHLY, FYNNEI. The CDR3 sequence is 14 residues long. With 1 base removed from V and 5 bases from J, the gap between germline ends came to 9 bases. CDR3 residues: CASSEESGDQPQHF. The CDR3 DNA reads TGTGCCAGCAGTGAAGAGTCGGGGGATCAGCCCCAGCATTTT. The full variable domain, completed using reference TRBV2 and TRBJ1-5, is EPEVTQTPSHQVTQMGQEVILRCVPISNHLYFYWYRQILGQKVEFLVSFYNNEISEKSEIFDDQFSVERPDGSNFTLKIRSTKLEDSAMYFCASSEESGDQPQHFGDGTRLSIL.

This rearrangement joins TRBV4-3 to TRBJ1-1, with no clear D. Trimming took off 0 bases at V and 1 base at J, with 6 bases between the two ends. Looked up from germline, CDR1 is LGHNA and CDR2 is YSLEER. This CDR3 comprises 14 residues. In DNA form, the CDR3 reads TGCGCCAGCAGCCAAGAAGAGGGGAACACTGAAGCTTTCTTT. Translation gives CASSQEEGNTEAFF.

V usage is TRBV5-1 and J usage is TRBJ1-1, with a tentative D call TRBD1 (5 bases). This CDR3 comprises 15 residues. Between the trimmed V and J ends, which lost 3 bases and 5 bases, there was a span of 17 bases. Germline V gives CDR1 SGHRS, CDR2 YFSETQ. CDR3 bases: TGCGCCAGCAGCTCTGGATGGGGGGGTGGGACTGAAGCTTTCTTT. This sequence encodes CASSSGWGGGTEAFF.

The chain joins TRBV10-3 to TRBJ2-7, with D possibly matching TRBD2 (6 bases). In germline, CDR1 is ENHRY, CDR2 SYGVKD. This CDR3 has 13 amino acids. V shed 10 bases and J shed 1 base, with 14 bases lying between them. CDR3 loop: CATRRGRSYEQYF. The CDR3 DNA reads as TGTGCCACCAGGCGAGGGAGGTCCTACGAGCAGTACTTC.

To note about this clone: Other DNA sequences in the same sample also yield this CDR3. The gene calls are TRBV6-5 and TRBJ1-5, with D possibly being TRBD1 (5 bases). V dropped 5 bases and J dropped 4 bases, with 12 bases sitting between them. The CDR3 covers 14 residues. Germline-derived CDR1 and CDR2 are MNHEY and SVGAGI. The CDR3 bases are TGTGCCAGCAGTCCAGGTGGGGGGAATCAGCCCCAGCATTTT. Translation gives CASSPGGGNQPQHF.